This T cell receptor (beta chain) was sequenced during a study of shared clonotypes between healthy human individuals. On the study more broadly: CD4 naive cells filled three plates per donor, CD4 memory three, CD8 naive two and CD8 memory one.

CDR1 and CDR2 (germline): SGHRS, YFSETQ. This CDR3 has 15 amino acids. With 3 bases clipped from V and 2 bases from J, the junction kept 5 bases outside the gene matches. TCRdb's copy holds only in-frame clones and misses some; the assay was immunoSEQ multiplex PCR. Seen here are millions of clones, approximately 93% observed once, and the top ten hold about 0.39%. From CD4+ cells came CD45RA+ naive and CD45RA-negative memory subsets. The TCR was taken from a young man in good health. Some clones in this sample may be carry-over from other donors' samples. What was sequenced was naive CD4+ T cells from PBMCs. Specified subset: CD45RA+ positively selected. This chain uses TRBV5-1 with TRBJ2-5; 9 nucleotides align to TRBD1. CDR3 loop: CASSWAGTGQETQYF. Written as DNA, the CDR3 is TGCGCCAGCAGCTGGGCCGGGACAGGGCAAGAGACCCAGTACTTC.